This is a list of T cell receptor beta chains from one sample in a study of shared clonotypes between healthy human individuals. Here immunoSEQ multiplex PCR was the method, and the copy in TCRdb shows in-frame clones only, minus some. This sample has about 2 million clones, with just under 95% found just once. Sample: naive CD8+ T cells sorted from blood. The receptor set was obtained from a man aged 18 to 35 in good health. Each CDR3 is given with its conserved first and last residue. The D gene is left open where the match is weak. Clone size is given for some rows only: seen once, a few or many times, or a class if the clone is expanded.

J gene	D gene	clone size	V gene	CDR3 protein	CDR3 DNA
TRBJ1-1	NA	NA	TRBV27	CASSLSGGRNTEAFF	TGTGCCAGCAGTTTATCGGGGGGCAGGAACACTGAAGCTTTCTTT
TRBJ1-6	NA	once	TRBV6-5	CASSYSAGAANSPLHF	TGTGCCAGCAGTTACTCGGCGGGGGCGGCTAATTCACCCCTCCACTTT
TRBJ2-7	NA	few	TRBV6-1	CASSEAGSYEQYF	TGTGCCAGCAGTGAAGCGGGGAGCTACGAGCAGTACTTC
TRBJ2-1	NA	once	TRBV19	CASSIRSLYNEQFF	TGTGCCAGTAGTATCCGGTCACTCTACAATGAGCAGTTCTTC
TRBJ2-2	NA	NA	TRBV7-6	CASSPIAVRYENTGELFF	TGTGCCAGCAGCCCCATCGCAGTACGATATGAGAACACCGGGGAGCTGTTTTTT
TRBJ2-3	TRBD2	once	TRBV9	CASSPRLAGEDTQYF	TGTGCCAGCAGCCCCCGACTAGCGGGTGAAGATACGCAGTATTTT
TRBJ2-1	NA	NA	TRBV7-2	CASSYSWGNEQFF	TGTGCCAGCAGCTACTCGTGGGGAAATGAGCAGTTCTTC
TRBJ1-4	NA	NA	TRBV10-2	CASSEYVGTATNEKLFF	TGCGCCAGCAGTGAGTATGTGGGGACGGCAACTAATGAAAAACTGTTTTTT
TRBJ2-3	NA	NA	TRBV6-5	CASSYSGPTDTQYF	TGTGCCAGCAGTTACAGCGGTCCCACAGATACGCAGTATTTT
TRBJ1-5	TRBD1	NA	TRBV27	CASSSGQGSNQPQHF	TGTGCCAGCAGTAGCGGACAGGGAAGCAATCAGCCCCAGCATTTT
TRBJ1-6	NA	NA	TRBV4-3	CASSQDIGEGNSPLHF	TGCGCCAGCAGCCAAGATATCGGGGAAGGGAATTCACCCCTCCACTTT
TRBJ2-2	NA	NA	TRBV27	CASSSRFGSQSVTGELFF	TGTGCCAGCAGTTCCCGGTTTGGGTCCCAGTCCGTCACCGGGGAGCTGTTTTTT
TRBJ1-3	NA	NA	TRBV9	CASSVGGGDGNTIYF	TGTGCCAGCAGCGTAGGCGGGGGCGATGGAAACACCATATATTTT
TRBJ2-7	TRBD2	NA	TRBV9	CASSVGLADVYEQYF	TGTGCCAGCAGCGTGGGACTAGCGGATGTCTACGAGCAGTACTTC
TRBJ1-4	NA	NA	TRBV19	CASSGEDEKLFF	TGTGCCAGTAGTGGGGAAGACGAAAAACTGTTTTTT
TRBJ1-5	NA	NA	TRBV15	CATSRSLGGGDQPQHF	TGTGCCACCAGCAGGTCGTTGGGGGGTGGGGATCAGCCCCAGCATTTT
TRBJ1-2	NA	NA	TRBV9	CASSSQGFNGYTF	TGTGCCAGCAGCTCACAGGGTTTTAATGGCTACACCTTC
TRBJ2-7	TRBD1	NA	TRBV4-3	CASSQVTLGTDYGEQYF	TGCGCCAGCAGCCAAGTAACCCTTGGGACAGATTACGGTGAGCAGTACTTC
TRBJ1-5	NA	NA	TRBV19	CASSAIEGQPQHF	TGTGCCAGTAGTGCGATAGAAGGTCAGCCCCAGCATTTT
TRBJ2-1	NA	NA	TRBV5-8	CASSAASRTAYNEQFF	TGTGCCAGCAGCGCCGCATCGAGGACGGCCTACAATGAGCAGTTCTTC
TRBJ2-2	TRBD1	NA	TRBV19	CASSITPGQGGSGELFF	TGTGCCAGTAGTATCACCCCGGGACAGGGGGGTTCCGGGGAGCTGTTTTTT
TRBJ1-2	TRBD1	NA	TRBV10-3	CAIKTGGLTLYGYTF	TGTGCCATTAAGACAGGGGGGCTTACTCTTTATGGCTACACCTTC
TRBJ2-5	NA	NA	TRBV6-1	CASSDPYLLGSQETQYF	TGTGCCAGCAGTGACCCTTACCTACTAGGGTCCCAAGAGACCCAGTACTTC
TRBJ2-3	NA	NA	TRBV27	CASSPLGVKIQDTQYF	TGTGCCAGCAGTCCGCTGGGGGTGAAGATTCAAGATACGCAGTATTTT
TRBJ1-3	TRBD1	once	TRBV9	CASSVEQGAGNTIYF	TGTGCCAGCAGCGTAGAACAGGGGGCAGGAAACACCATATATTTT